The rows below give T cell receptor beta chains drawn from one sample of a study of cytomegalovirus exposure and HLA in healthy donors. Profiled with immunoSEQ multiplex PCR; TCRdb holds only in-frame clones, not every one. The sample records roughly 140,000 clones, about 80% being singletons. Sequenced input: PBMCs. The receptors originated from a middle-aged man in good health and CMV-seropositive. Both conserved end residues are part of each CDR3. D genes are given only for firm matches. Clone size appears in some rows only: once, few, many, or a class for an expanded clone.

D gene | J gene | V gene | clone size | CDR3 DNA | CDR3 protein
- | TRBJ1-2 | TRBV9 | - | TGTGCCAGCAGCGTCGAGCCCGGTGGTGGCTACACCTTC | CASSVEPGGGYTF
TRBD1 | TRBJ1-1 | TRBV9 | once | TGTGCCAGCAGCGTCGCCCGGGACAGGGCCACTGAAGCTTTCTTT | CASSVARDRATEAFF
TRBD2 | TRBJ2-1 | TRBV7-3 | - | TGTGCCAGCAGCATAGGACTAGCGGGTGAGCAGTTCTTC | CASSIGLAGEQFF
TRBD1 | TRBJ2-2 | TRBV19 | few | TGTGCCAGTAGCGACAGGGCCACGCGGGCCGGGGAGCTGTTTTTT | CASSDRATRAGELFF
TRBD2 | TRBJ2-5 | TRBV30 | - | TGTGCCTGGAGTGTACTGAGGACTAGCGGGGGACAAGAGACCCAGTACTTC | CAWSVLRTSGGQETQYF
- | TRBJ1-3 | TRBV7-9 | - | TGTGCCAGCAGCCCGACGACAGGAAACACCATATATTTT | CASSPTTGNTIYF
TRBD2 | TRBJ2-1 | TRBV9 | - | TGTGCCAGCACAGCGGGGTGGGGCAATGAGCAGTTCTTC | CASTAGWGNEQFF
- | TRBJ2-5 | TRBV7-6 | - | TGTGCCAGCAGCGTCGAAGAGACCCAGTACTTC | CASSVEETQYF
- | TRBJ2-5 | TRBV5-1 | - | TGCGCCAGCAGCTTTTTACTGGGCGGGATTCAAGAGACCCAGTACTTC | CASSFLLGGIQETQYF
TRBD1 | TRBJ2-7 | TRBV25-1 | - | TGTGCCAGCAGTGATAAACGACAGGGGGCGTCCTACGAGCAGTACTTC | CASSDKRQGASYEQYF
- | TRBJ2-2 | TRBV5-8 | - | TGTGCCAGCAGCTTGCAGGGCTCGAACACCGGGGAGCTGTTTTTT | CASSLQGSNTGELFF
TRBD2 | TRBJ2-1 | TRBV19 | - | TGTGCCAGTAGTAATTCAGCGGGGGGCCTCAATGAGCAGTTCTTC | CASSNSAGGLNEQFF
- | TRBJ2-7 | TRBV30 | - | TGTGCCTGGAGTGTAGGGGCAGGGAGGAACGAGCAGTACTTC | CAWSVGAGRNEQYF
- | TRBJ2-7 | TRBV7-9 | - | TGTGCCAGCAGCCGGGGGACTTTCACCAACGAGCAGTACTTC | CASSRGTFTNEQYF
TRBD1 | TRBJ1-4 | TRBV2 | few | TGTGCCAGCAGTGAAGTATACAGGGGGGGTGAAAAACTGTTTTTT | CASSEVYRGGEKLFF
- | TRBJ1-1 | TRBV5-6 | - | TGTGCCAGCAGCTGGACAGTGAACACTGAAGCTTTCTTT | CASSWTVNTEAFF
TRBD2 | TRBJ2-7 | TRBV5-4 | - | TGTGCCAGCAGCTTGTCTAGCGGGCCGGACTACGAGCAGTACTTC | CASSLSSGPDYEQYF
TRBD2 | TRBJ2-5 | TRBV9 | once | TGTGCCAGCAGCGTAGCTGTCAGGGAGGGGACCCAGTACTTC | CASSVAVREGTQYF
- | TRBJ1-4 | TRBV25-1 | - | TGTGCCAGCAGTGAAATGGGCAGCCGAAATGAAAAACTGTTTTTT | CASSEMGSRNEKLFF
- | TRBJ2-5 | TRBV5-1 | - | TGCGCCAGCAGCTTGGGGGCCGGCAGGGCCCAAGAGACCCAGTACTTC | CASSLGAGRAQETQYF
TRBD2 | TRBJ2-3 | TRBV5-1 | - | TGCGCCAGCGAGAGCGGGGGCGGCACAGATACGCAGTATTTT | CASESGGGTDTQYF
- | TRBJ1-2 | TRBV6-1 | - | TGTGCCAGCAGTGAAAGGGGAGGGGGGTATGGCTACACCTTC | CASSERGGGYGYTF